Shown below are 20 T cell receptor beta chains from a single sample sequenced in a study of cytomegalovirus exposure and HLA in healthy donors. TCRdb keeps only in-frame clones here, not all; method: immunoSEQ multiplex PCR. This table holds about 120,000 clones, roughly nine tenths found once. The sequenced sample was PBMCs. The receptors here all came from a young woman in good health and CMV-seronegative.

The V call is TRBV5-8, the J call TRBJ1-3, with D possibly matching TRBD1 (6 bases). V was pared by 0 bases and J by 6 bases, with 7 bases between. CDR1 is SGHTS, CDR2 YDEGEE, per germline. CDR3 length equals 13 residues. The DNA for the CDR3 is TGTGCCAGCAGCTTGGCAGGGGCAAACACCATATATTTT. Translation gives CASSLAGANTIYF.

With respect to this clone: An end of the junction does not agree with germline; a read error may underlie this. CDR3 nucleotides: TGTGCCAGTAGTATAGATCGCTCTGATGACAGGAGACACTTC. Its translation: CASSIDRSDDRRHF. The chain links TRBV19 to TRBJ2-5; perhaps TRBD1 as D (6 bases). Looked up from germline, CDR1 is LNHDA and CDR2 is SQIVND (reference sequence). This CDR3 region has 14 residues.

The J gene is TRBJ2-7, the V gene TRBV6-6; TRBD1 is a possible D gene (6 bases). V was cut by 6 bases and J by 6 bases, with 21 bases left in between. Germline V gene data show CDR1 as MNHNY and CDR2 as SVGAGI (reference sequence). The CDR3 contains 15 residues. The CDR3 protein is CASRTPQTQGGEQYF. CDR3 DNA sequence: TGTGCCAGCAGGACACCACAAACACAGGGCGGCGAGCAGTACTTC.

The sample holds one count of this clone. V and J are TRBV5-1 and TRBJ1-2; 7 positions agree with TRBD1. CDR3 length equals 12 residues. J was trimmed by 6 bases and V by 4 bases; bases with no gene match: 3. CDR1 is SGHRS and CDR2 is YFSETQ in the germline V gene. The CDR3 sequence is CASSTTGDGYTF. The CDR3 DNA reads TGCGCCAGCAGCACAACAGGGGATGGCTACACCTTC.

This chain links TRBV28 with TRBJ2-1; weak D call: TRBD2 (6 bases). Trimming removed 3 bases at V and 4 bases at J, with 13 bases between. The length of the CDR3 is 15 residues. CDR1 is MDHEN and CDR2 is SYDVKM in the germline V gene. The CDR3 DNA follows: TGTGCCAGCAGTTTGAGTAGCGGAACGTACAATGAGCAGTTCTTC. It is translated as CASSLSSGTYNEQFF.

V usage is TRBV7-9 and J usage is TRBJ2-1; D is undetermined. V was clipped by 5 bases and J by 8 bases, with 13 bases between them. Germline CDR1 SEHNR, CDR2 FQNEAQ (reference sequence). The CDR3 consists of 13 residues. The CDR3 sequence: CASSQLTLHEQFF. In nucleotides, the CDR3 is TGTGCCAGCAGCCAACTTACCCTCCATGAGCAGTTCTTC. Supplemented by reference TRBV7-9 and TRBJ2-1, the full variable domain reads DTGVSQNPRHKITKRGQNVTFRCDPISEHNRLYWYRQTLGQGPEFLTYFQNEAQLEKSRLLSDRFSAERPKGSFSTLEIQRTEQGDSAMYLCASSQLTLHEQFFGPGTRLTVL.

This sequence joins TRBV10-2 and TRBJ1-4; TRBD1 matches 7 bases. This CDR3 region has 16 residues. Germline-derived CDR1 and CDR2 are WSHSY and SAAADI. After removal of 4 bases from V and 5 bases from J, the junction contained 10 bases not matched to a gene. CDR3 coding DNA: TGCGCCAGCAGTGGTCATCCGGGACAGCAGAATGAAAAACTGTTTTTT. Its protein is CASSGHPGQQNEKLFF.

The J gene is TRBJ1-5, the V gene TRBV30; 8 nucleotides agree with TRBD1. The CDR3 has 17 amino acids. Trimming removed 6 bases from V and 0 bases from J; junction bases left unmatched: 13. Germline lookup yields CDR1 GTSNPN and CDR2 SVGIG (reference sequence). The CDR3: CACSTGQGGTSNQPQHF. The CDR3 bases are TGTGCCTGTTCTACAGGACAGGGAGGGACTAGCAATCAGCCCCAGCATTTT.

This sequence joins TRBV11-2 and TRBJ1-1, with 11 bases that match TRBD1. The germline CDR1 and CDR2 sequences are SGHAT and FQNNGV. CDR3 length: 17 residues. With V trimmed by 5 bases and J by 0 bases, 8 bases remained unmatched. CDR3 nucleotides: TGTGCCAGCAGCCCGGACAGGGGGCGTTACATGAACACTGAAGCTTTCTTT. Amino acid sequence: CASSPDRGRYMNTEAFF.

The chain joins TRBV9 to TRBJ1-3; D may be TRBD1 (6 bases). Germline-derived CDR1 and CDR2 are SGDLS and YYNGEE. The V end lost 0 bases, the J end lost 2 bases, and 18 bases lay between the germline ends. The CDR3 sequence is 18 residues long. Written as DNA, the CDR3 is TGTGCCAGCAGCGTAGACACCCACAGGGAATCCCCTGGAAACACCATATATTTT. Amino acids: CASSVDTHRESPGNTIYF. Drawing the rest from reference TRBV9 and TRBJ1-3, the complete variable domain is DSGVTQTPKHLITATGQRVTLRCSPRSGDLSVYWYQQSLDQGLQFLIQYYNGEERAKGNILERFSAQQFPDLHSELNLSSLELGDSALYFCASSVDTHRESPGNTIYFGEGSWLTVV.

J is TRBJ1-4 and V is TRBV4-1; the D gene is possibly TRBD1 (6 bases). The CDR3 runs 15 residues. With 5 bases removed from V and 4 bases from J, the gap between germline ends came to 14 bases. Germline V gives CDR1 MGHRA, CDR2 YSYEKL. The CDR3 spells CASSSDSSVNEKLFF. The CDR3 DNA sequence: TGCGCCAGCAGCTCGGACAGTTCAGTTAATGAAAAACTGTTTTTT.

The chain carries TRBV7-2 and TRBJ2-5; 10 positions match TRBD2. The CDR3 has 16 residues. J lost 7 bases, V lost 5 bases, and 13 bases had no gene match. Germline CDR1 reads SGHTA; CDR2 reads FQGNSA. The CDR3 reads CASSRRTSGLGGTQYF. The CDR3 DNA reads as TGTGCCAGCAGCCGGCGGACTAGCGGACTCGGGGGGACCCAGTACTTC.

The chain links TRBV2 to TRBJ2-3; possibly TRBD1 for D (5 bases). Germline CDR1 is SNHLY and CDR2 is FYNNEI. Between the trimmed V and J ends, which lost 6 bases and 3 bases, there was a span of 19 bases. The CDR3 runs 16 residues. CDR3 sequence (DNA): TGTGCCAGCAGCGCTGCCGCTCTAGGGGTTACAGATACGCAGTATTTT. This codes for CASSAAALGVTDTQYF.

The chain combines TRBV5-8 with TRBJ2-2; 7 nucleotides align to TRBD1. V shed 3 bases, J shed 6 bases, and the junction held 11 bases outside the gene matches. The CDR3 runs to 16 residues. Per germline, CDR1 SGHTS and CDR2 YDEGEE. Written as DNA, the CDR3 is TGTGCCAGCAGCTACACCGGACCTCAGGGGGCCGGGGAGCTGTTTTTT. Translation gives CASSYTGPQGAGELFF.

V is TRBV18 and J is TRBJ1-1; possible D gene TRBD1, 5 bases. Deletions cut 0 bases from V and 7 bases from J, with 9 bases between. The CDR3 covers 13 residues. CDR1 is KGHSH and CDR2 is LQKENI in the germline V gene. The CDR3 DNA reads TGTGCCAGCTCACCACCGGGGGGGAATGAAGCTTTCTTT. Amino acid sequence: CASSPPGGNEAFF. Full variable domain (remainder filled in from reference TRBV18 and TRBJ1-1): NAGVMQNPRHLVRRRGQEARLRCSPMKGHSHVYWYRQLPEEGLKFMVYLQKENIIDESGMPKERFSAEFPKEGPSILRIQQVVRGDSAAYFCASSPPGGNEAFFGQGTRLTVV.

This chain uses TRBV28 with TRBJ2-5; 7 bases are a match to TRBD1. Looked up from germline, CDR1 is MDHEN and CDR2 is SYDVKM. The CDR3 runs to 14 residues. The ends lost 6 bases at V and 2 bases at J; junction bases unmatched: 6. As DNA, the CDR3 is TGTGCCAGCAGGCTACAGGGGTGGCAAGAGACCCAGTACTTC. The encoded protein is CASRLQGWQETQYF.

The rearrangement links TRBV6-1 to TRBJ1-2, with D perhaps TRBD1 (5 bases). Germline CDR1 reads MNHNS; CDR2 reads SASEGT. V was shortened by 3 bases and J by 0 bases, with 11 bases between the two germline ends. The CDR3 loop spans 15 amino acids. DNA of the CDR3: TGTGCCAGCAGTGAGTGGGGCAGCCCTAACTATGGCTACACCTTC. The encoded protein is CASSEWGSPNYGYTF.

This chain uses TRBV9 with TRBJ2-7; TRBD2 is a possible D gene (5 bases). This CDR3 has 14 residues. Germline CDR1 and CDR2: SGDLS and YYNGEE. Trimming left V 0 bases short and J 1 base short, with 8 bases between. CDR3 DNA: TGTGCCAGCAGCGTAGCTACTAGTTCCTACGAGCAGTACTTC. Residues: CASSVATSSYEQYF.

The rearrangement joins TRBV18 to TRBJ1-6, with 10 nucleotides matching TRBD1. CDR1 and CDR2 from the germline V gene are KGHSH and LQKENI. The trim removed 2 bases at V and 7 bases at J, leaving 2 bases unmatched. This CDR3 comprises 15 residues. The CDR3 region has the DNA TGTGCCAGCTCACCAAGGGACAGGGGAAATTCACCCCTCCACTTT. Translated: CASSPRDRGNSPLHF.

The CDR3 DNA follows: TGTGCCTGGGAAGACAGGGGGCGTGAAAAACTGTTTTTT. Translated: CAWEDRGREKLFF. The chain links TRBV30 to TRBJ1-4, with 10 bases identical to TRBD1. V dropped 5 bases and J dropped 7; count of bases not matched to a gene: 4. Germline V gene data show CDR1 as GTSNPN and CDR2 as SVGIG (reference sequence). The length of the CDR3 is 13 residues.